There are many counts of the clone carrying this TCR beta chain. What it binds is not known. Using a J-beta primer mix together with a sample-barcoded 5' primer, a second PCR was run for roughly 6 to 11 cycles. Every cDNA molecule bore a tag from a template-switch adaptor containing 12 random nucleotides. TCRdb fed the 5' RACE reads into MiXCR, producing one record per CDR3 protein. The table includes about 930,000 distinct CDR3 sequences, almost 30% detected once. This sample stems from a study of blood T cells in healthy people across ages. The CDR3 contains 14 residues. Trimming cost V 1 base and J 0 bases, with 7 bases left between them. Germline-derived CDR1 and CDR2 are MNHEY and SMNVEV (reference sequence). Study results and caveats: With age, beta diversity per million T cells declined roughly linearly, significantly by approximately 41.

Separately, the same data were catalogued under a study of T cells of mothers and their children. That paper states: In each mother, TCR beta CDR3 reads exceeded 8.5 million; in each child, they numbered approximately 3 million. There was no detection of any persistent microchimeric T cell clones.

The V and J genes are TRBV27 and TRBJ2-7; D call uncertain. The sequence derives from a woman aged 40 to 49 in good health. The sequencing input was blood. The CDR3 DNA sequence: TGTGCCAGCAGTTTATTTGCAGGCTCCTACGAGCAGTACTTC. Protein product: CASSLFAGSYEQYF.